These T cell receptor beta chains were read from a single sample in a study of cytomegalovirus exposure and HLA in healthy donors. The repertoire was sequenced with immunoSEQ multiplex PCR; TCRdb's copy has only in-frame clones and lacks some. The sample has roughly 100,000 clones; around 75% are singletons. The sequenced sample consisted of PBMCs. These receptors all come from a man younger than 45 in good health and CMV-seropositive. The CDR3 runs from the conserved cysteine through the conserved F or W. A D gene is named only where the DNA matches it firmly. Size is stated for part of the rows, as once, few or many counts, or as a class when the clone is expanded.

J: TRBJ2-3; V: TRBV7-3; D: TRBD2; size: -; DNA: TGTGCCAGCAGTACAGGTCTAGCGGGGGGTTCAGATACGCAGTATTTT; CDR3: CASSTGLAGGSDTQYF
J: TRBJ1-3; V: TRBV5-4; D: TRBD1; size: -; DNA: TGTGCCAGCAACGACAGGGGGCGAGGAAACACCATATATTTT; CDR3: CASNDRGRGNTIYF
J: TRBJ1-3; V: TRBV2; D: -; size: -; DNA: TGTGCCAGCAGTGAATCTCCGAGTTCTGGAAACACCATATATTTT; CDR3: CASSESPSSGNTIYF
J: TRBJ2-5; V: TRBV10-1; D: -; size: few; DNA: TGCGCCAGCAGTCCGGGATCAGCGAGCGAGACCCAGTACTTC; CDR3: CASSPGSASETQYF
J: TRBJ2-7; V: TRBV14; D: -; size: -; DNA: TGTGCCAGCAGCCAAGCACTCGGGTATGAGCAGTACTTC; CDR3: CASSQALGYEQYF
J: TRBJ2-1; V: TRBV10-2; D: TRBD2; size: -; DNA: TGCGCCAGCAGTGGGACTAGCGCCAATGAGCAGTTCTTC; CDR3: CASSGTSANEQFF
J: TRBJ1-5; V: TRBV7-2; D: -; size: -; DNA: TGTGCCAGCAGCTTAGCGGCCAGGAGCAATCAGCCCCAGCATTTT; CDR3: CASSLAARSNQPQHF
J: TRBJ1-5; V: TRBV18; D: -; size: -; DNA: TGTGCCAGCTCACCAGGGGGGTCCAATCAGCCCCAGCATTTT; CDR3: CASSPGGSNQPQHF
J: TRBJ2-3; V: TRBV27; D: -; size: few; DNA: TGTGCCAGCAGGGTGACAGGTCAACCTACAGATACGCAGTATTTT; CDR3: CASRVTGQPTDTQYF
J: TRBJ2-3; V: TRBV7-2; D: -; size: -; DNA: TGTGCCAGCAGCTCGCCTCTCAGGGACTTCACAGATACGCAGTATTTT; CDR3: CASSSPLRDFTDTQYF
J: TRBJ2-7; V: TRBV5-5; D: -; size: -; DNA: TGTGCCAGCAGCGTTCACTCACGGGGAGCTTCCGAGCAGTACTTC; CDR3: CASSVHSRGASEQYF
J: TRBJ2-5; V: TRBV5-1; D: TRBD2; size: once; DNA: TGCGCCAGCAGCTTGGTAACTAGCGGGGGAGGCCTGGAGACCCAGTACTTC; CDR3: CASSLVTSGGGLETQYF
J: TRBJ2-2; V: TRBV27; D: -; size: -; DNA: TGTGCCAGCACAGAGAGGGTGATTTCGCTGAACACCGGGGAGCTGTTTTTT; CDR3: CASTERVISLNTGELFF
J: TRBJ2-3; V: TRBV7-3; D: TRBD2; size: -; DNA: TGTGCCAGCAGCTTTACGGGACTAGCGGGGGGAATGAGGGAGCAGTATTTT; CDR3: CASSFTGLAGGMREQYF
J: TRBJ2-5; V: TRBV7-7; D: TRBD2; size: -; DNA: TGTGCTAGCAGCTTAAAATGGACTAGCGGGGGGGCCGTTGAGACCCAGTACTTC; CDR3: CASSLKWTSGGAVETQYF
J: TRBJ1-2; V: TRBV18; D: TRBD1; size: once; DNA: TGTGCCAGCTCAAAACAGGGGGCTCGAGGCTACACCTTC; CDR3: CASSKQGARGYTF
J: TRBJ2-3; V: TRBV30; D: -; size: -; DNA: TGTGCCTGGAGTTCCGACAGGTCAGATACGCAGTATTTT; CDR3: CAWSSDRSDTQYF
J: TRBJ1-2; V: TRBV7-3; D: -; size: once; DNA: TGTGCCAGCGCCAATCAAGGGGGGGGTAACTATGGCTACACCTTC; CDR3: CASANQGGGNYGYTF
J: TRBJ1-3; V: TRBV11-2; D: -; size: -; DNA: TGTGCCAGCAGGTCGCTGAGGCGGGAAAGCTCTGGAAACACCATATATTTT; CDR3: CASRSLRRESSGNTIYF
J: TRBJ2-1; V: TRBV11-2; D: TRBD1; size: -; DNA: TGTGCCAGCAGCTTAGATTGGAGGTACAGGGGGTTGAATAATGAGCAGTTCTTC; CDR3: CASSLDWRYRGLNNEQFF
J: TRBJ2-7; V: TRBV7-2; D: -; size: -; DNA: TGTGCCAGCAGCTCATTGGGGGCCTCCTACGAGCAGTACTTC; CDR3: CASSSLGASYEQYF
J: TRBJ2-1; V: TRBV4-3; D: TRBD2; size: -; DNA: TGCGCCAGCAGCCAAGATCAGGCGCGGGGGGGCAATGAGCAGTTCTTC; CDR3: CASSQDQARGGNEQFF
J: TRBJ1-6; V: TRBV5-1; D: TRBD1; size: -; DNA: TGCGCCAGCAGCTTGTCCGGGACAGGGAGTTTTTATACACCCCTCCACTTT; CDR3: CASSLSGTGSFYTPLHF
J: TRBJ1-5; V: TRBV6-5; D: TRBD1; size: -; DNA: TGTGCCAGCAGCCGGACAGGGAAGGACAATCAGCCCCAGCATTTT; CDR3: CASSRTGKDNQPQHF
J: TRBJ2-3; V: TRBV5-4; D: -; size: -; DNA: TGTGCCAGCAGCTTGGCCTCTCAGCGGAGCACAGATACGCAGTATTTT; CDR3: CASSLASQRSTDTQYF
J: TRBJ1-2; V: TRBV5-6; D: -; size: -; DNA: TGTGCCAGCAGCTTGACAGGGTCCTATGTTGGCTACACCTTC; CDR3: CASSLTGSYVGYTF
J: TRBJ1-2; V: TRBV7-9; D: -; size: -; DNA: TGTGCCAGCAGCCGGGACACCAAAAACTATGGCTACACCTTC; CDR3: CASSRDTKNYGYTF
J: TRBJ2-7; V: TRBV28; D: TRBD1; size: -; DNA: TGTGCCAGCAGACCACCTGGGACAGGGGCCTACGAGCAGTACTTC; CDR3: CASRPPGTGAYEQYF
J: TRBJ1-6; V: TRBV28; D: -; size: -; DNA: TGTGCCAGCAGTTTGGGCAGGGGCGGGGGGTCCTATAATTCACCCCTCCACTTT; CDR3: CASSLGRGGGSYNSPLHF
J: TRBJ1-1; V: TRBV7-9; D: -; size: -; DNA: TGTGCCAGCAGCTTAGACTCCGGGACTGAAGCTTTCTTT; CDR3: CASSLDSGTEAFF
J: TRBJ2-5; V: TRBV5-1; D: -; size: -; DNA: TGCGCCAGCAGTTGGAGCCAAAAAGAGACCCAGTACTTC; CDR3: CASSWSQKETQYF
J: TRBJ2-5; V: TRBV5-1; D: TRBD1; size: -; DNA: TGCGCCAGCAGCTTGACCGGACAGGGGCCGGGGGAGACCCAGTACTTC; CDR3: CASSLTGQGPGETQYF
J: TRBJ1-6; V: TRBV6-5; D: TRBD1; size: -; DNA: TGTGCCAGCAGTGACAGGGATAATTCACCCCTCCACTTT; CDR3: CASSDRDNSPLHF
J: TRBJ2-1; V: TRBV25-1; D: TRBD1; size: -; DNA: TGTGCCAGCAGTGAATTCGACAGGGGCAATGAGCAGTTCTTC; CDR3: CASSEFDRGNEQFF
J: TRBJ1-2; V: TRBV2; D: TRBD1; size: -; DNA: TGTGCCAGCCGTAGACAGGGCCCTCGCTATGGCTACACCTTC; CDR3: CASRRQGPRYGYTF
J: TRBJ2-7; V: TRBV5-1; D: TRBD1; size: -; DNA: TGCGCCAGCAGCTTCCCTGACAGGGTTTCCTACGAGCAGTACTTC; CDR3: CASSFPDRVSYEQYF
J: TRBJ2-3; V: TRBV6-1; D: TRBD1; size: -; DNA: TGTGCCAGCAATGACAGGGCTAGCACAGATACGCAGTATTTT; CDR3: CASNDRASTDTQYF
J: TRBJ2-7; V: TRBV6-5; D: TRBD1; size: -; DNA: TGTGCCAGCAGACGGGGACAGGACTACGAGCAGTACTTC; CDR3: CASRRGQDYEQYF
J: TRBJ1-1; V: TRBV6-5; D: -; size: -; DNA: TGTGCCAGCAGGACTGGGTTTGGCACTGAAGCTTTCTTT; CDR3: CASRTGFGTEAFF
J: TRBJ1-1; V: TRBV5-1; D: TRBD1; size: -; DNA: TGCGCCAGCAGCTTTGGACAGGCCGAGAACACTGAAGCTTTCTTT; CDR3: CASSFGQAENTEAFF
J: TRBJ2-7; V: TRBV6-1; D: -; size: -; DNA: TGTGCCAGCAGTGGCTCGGGGGACCCGTACGAGCAGTACTTC; CDR3: CASSGSGDPYEQYF
J: TRBJ2-7; V: TRBV2; D: TRBD1; size: -; DNA: TGTGCCAGCAGTGAAGTAGGGGGCAGGGCCTACGAGCAGTACTTC; CDR3: CASSEVGGRAYEQYF
J: TRBJ2-2; V: TRBV9; D: -; size: -; DNA: TGTGCCAGCAGCGCAATGTCCGGGGAGCTGTTTTTT; CDR3: CASSAMSGELFF
J: TRBJ2-5; V: TRBV5-4; D: -; size: -; DNA: TGTGCCAGCAGCCAGGCAGAAGAGACCCAGTACTTC; CDR3: CASSQAEETQYF
J: TRBJ1-6; V: TRBV30; D: -; size: -; DNA: TGTGCCTGGAGTGTTTTTAATTCGCCCCTCCACTTT; CDR3: CAWSVFNSPLHF
J: TRBJ1-5; V: TRBV7-6; D: -; size: -; DNA: TGTGCCAGCAGCCCGGACACGACAAGCAATCAGCCCCAGCATTTT; CDR3: CASSPDTTSNQPQHF
J: TRBJ1-1; V: TRBV5-1; D: -; size: few; DNA: TGCGCCAGCAGCCTAGACCCCACAGGGACTGAAGCTTTCTTT; CDR3: CASSLDPTGTEAFF
J: TRBJ1-5; V: TRBV2; D: TRBD1; size: -; DNA: TGTGCCAGCAGGAGAGATCGGACAGGGGGAGTAGGCAATCAGCCCCAGCATTTT; CDR3: CASRRDRTGGVGNQPQHF
J: TRBJ1-1; V: TRBV6-1; D: TRBD1; size: -; DNA: TGTGCCAGCAGTGAATGGACAGGGGAAACTGAAGCTTTCTTT; CDR3: CASSEWTGETEAFF
J: TRBJ2-7; V: TRBV6-1; D: -; size: -; DNA: TGTGCCAGCAGTGAAGAAAGTATCGCGAGAAGAACCTACGAGCAGTACTTC; CDR3: CASSEESIARRTYEQYF
J: TRBJ1-6; V: TRBV6-6; D: TRBD1; size: -; DNA: TGTGCCAGCCGCCGGACAGGGGATAATTCACCCCTCCACTTT; CDR3: CASRRTGDNSPLHF
J: TRBJ1-5; V: TRBV6-5; D: TRBD1; size: -; DNA: TGTGCCAGCAGTCCCGGGACAGCATACAATCAGCCCCAGCATTTT; CDR3: CASSPGTAYNQPQHF
J: TRBJ2-5; V: TRBV5-1; D: TRBD1; size: -; DNA: TGCGCCAGCAGCCTCTCACCGGGACAGGGGGCGGGAGAGACCCAGTACTTC; CDR3: CASSLSPGQGAGETQYF
J: TRBJ2-5; V: TRBV5-1; D: TRBD2; size: -; DNA: TGCGCCAGCAGCTCGCTAGCGGGCGACCAAGAGACCCAGTACTTC; CDR3: CASSSLAGDQETQYF